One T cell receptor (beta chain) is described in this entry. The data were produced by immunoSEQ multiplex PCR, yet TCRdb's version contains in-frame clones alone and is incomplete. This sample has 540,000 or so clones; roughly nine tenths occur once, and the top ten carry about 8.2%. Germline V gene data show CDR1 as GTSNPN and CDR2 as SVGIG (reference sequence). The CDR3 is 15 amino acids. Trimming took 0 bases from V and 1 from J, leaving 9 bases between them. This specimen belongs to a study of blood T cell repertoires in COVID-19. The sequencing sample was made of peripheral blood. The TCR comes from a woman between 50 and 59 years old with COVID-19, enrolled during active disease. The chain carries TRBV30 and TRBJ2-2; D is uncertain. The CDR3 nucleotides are TGTGCCTGGAGTGTACGGCAGGAGAACACCGGGGAGCTGTTTTTT. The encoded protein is CAWSVRQENTGELFF. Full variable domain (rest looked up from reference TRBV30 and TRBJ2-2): SQTIHQWPATLVQPVGSPLSLECTVEGTSNPNLYWYRQAAGRGLQLLFYSVGIGQISSEVPQNLSASRPQDRQFILSSKKLLLSDSGFYLCAWSVRQENTGELFFGEGSRLTVL.